Following are 6 T cell receptor beta chains from one sample sequenced in a study of cytomegalovirus exposure and HLA in healthy donors. Repertoires were generated with immunoSEQ multiplex PCR, while TCRdb's copy carries only in-frame clones and drops some. The sample holds about 130,000 clones, about nine tenths seen once. The specimen was PBMCs. These TCRs come from a woman aged 18-29 years in good health and CMV-seronegative.

The chain couples TRBV5-4 to TRBJ2-3, with 11 bases matching TRBD2. Trimming took 4 bases from V and 2 from J; bases not matched to a gene: 6. Germline CDR1 is SGHNT and CDR2 is YYREEE (reference sequence). The CDR3 is made up of 16 amino acids. The CDR3 loop is CASSPGTSGYTDTQYF. CDR3 DNA: TGTGCCAGCAGCCCCGGGACTAGCGGTTACACAGATACGCAGTATTTT. Using reference TRBV5-4 and TRBJ2-3 for the parts outside the CDR3, the full variable domain is ETGVTQSPTHLIKTRGQQVTLRCSSQSGHNTVSWYQQALGQGPQFIFQYYREEENGRGNFPPRFSGLQFPNYSSELNVNALELDDSALYLCASSPGTSGYTDTQYFGPGTRLTVL.

The chain uses TRBV4-1 and TRBJ1-5; D gene ambiguous. The CDR3 has 14 residues. Trimming stripped 0 bases from V and 4 bases from J, with 7 bases between. The germline CDR1 and CDR2 sequences are MGHRA and YSYEKL. The CDR3 region has the DNA TGCGCCAGCAGCCAAGAATTGTCAAATCAGCCCCAGCATTTT. As protein: CASSQELSNQPQHF.

CDR3 sequence reads: CASSVDGGADTEAFF. CDR3 nucleotides: TGTGCCAGCAGCGTAGACGGGGGAGCTGACACTGAAGCTTTCTTT. The rearrangement links TRBV9 to TRBJ1-1, with D perhaps matching TRBD1 (5 bases). CDR1 is SGDLS and CDR2 is YYNGEE in the germline V gene. Between the trimmed V and J ends, which lost 0 bases and 3 bases, there was a span of 12 bases. CDR3 size: 15 residues.

The J gene is TRBJ2-2, the V gene TRBV28; 13 positions agree with TRBD2. Germline V lookup: CDR1 MDHEN, CDR2 SYDVKM. The ends lost 4 bases at V and 6 bases at J; junction bases unmatched: 14. The CDR3 runs to 19 residues. The CDR3 DNA follows: TGTGCCAGCAGTTCCCCCTATTTCGGACTAGCGGGAGTTGCCGGGGAGCTGTTTTTT. Residues: CASSSPYFGLAGVAGELFF.

This clone was detected only once. The genes are TRBV4-1 and TRBJ2-3; the match to TRBD2 covers 7 bases. Germline trimming cut 2 bases from V and 1 base from J; bases unmatched to any gene: 21. Germline V gene lookup returns CDR1 MGHRA and CDR2 YSYEKL. The length of the CDR3 is 21 residues. CDR3: CASSQRRFVGSGAIGTDTQYF. In nucleotides, the CDR3 is TGCGCCAGCAGCCAACGTCGATTCGTCGGGAGCGGGGCGATCGGCACAGATACGCAGTATTTT.

The chain recombines TRBV14 with TRBJ2-5, with 10 bases aligning to TRBD2. V lost 2 bases and J lost 4; bases outside the gene matches: 16. The germline gives CDR1 SGHDN, CDR2 FVKESK. CDR3 length equals 19 residues. CDR3 residues: CASSQYWLAGVSILETQYF. The CDR3 coding sequence is TGTGCCAGCAGCCAATATTGGCTAGCGGGAGTTTCTATTCTAGAGACCCAGTACTTC.